These T cell receptor beta chains were read from a single sample in a study of CD8+CD57+ T cells in acquired aplastic anemia. TCRdb reprocessed the reads via MiXCR and lists one record per CDR3 protein. This table has about 200,000 distinct CDR3 sequences, 65% appearing once. Sequenced sample: sorted CD4+, CD8+, or CD8+CD57+ T cells (not recorded which) from PBMCs. These receptors were taken from a human donor with aplastic anemia. CDR3s include the opening cysteine and the closing phenylalanine or tryptophan. D genes are given only for firm matches. Size is omitted from some rows. Given values are once, few, many or a class for expanded clones.

clone size: .
V gene: TRBV14
D gene: .
J gene: TRBJ2-5
CDR3 protein: CASSRTLGYF
CDR3 DNA: TGTGCCAGCAGCCGGACCCTGGGGTACTTC

clone size: .
V gene: TRBV9
D gene: TRBD2
J gene: TRBJ2-1
CDR3 protein: CASSVDSGRALLYNEQFF
CDR3 DNA: TGTGCCAGCAGCGTAGACAGCGGGAGGGCCCTTCTCTACAATGAGCAGTTCTTC

clone size: .
V gene: TRBV20-1
D gene: .
J gene: TRBJ1-5
CDR3 protein: CSASPGDQTSNQPQHF
CDR3 DNA: TGCAGTGCTAGCCCAGGAGACCAAACTAGCAATCAGCCCCAGCATTTT

clone size: once
V gene: TRBV10-3
D gene: TRBD1
J gene: TRBJ1-1
CDR3 protein: CAIRENGGRQGRGAFF
CDR3 DNA: TGTGCCATCAGAGAGAACGGAGGTCGACAGGGCAGGGGAGCTTTCTTT

clone size: few
V gene: TRBV29-1
D gene: TRBD2
J gene: TRBJ2-7
CDR3 protein: CSVEGGQESYEQYF
CDR3 DNA: TGCAGCGTTGAGGGAGGGCAGGAATCCTACGAGCAGTACTTC

clone size: once
V gene: TRBV5-1
D gene: .
J gene: TRBJ2-2
CDR3 protein: CASSFRTSDVTGELFF
CDR3 DNA: TGCGCCAGCAGCTTCCGGACTTCGGATGTCACCGGGGAGCTGTTTTTT

clone size: .
V gene: TRBV5-5
D gene: TRBD1
J gene: TRBJ1-2
CDR3 protein: CASSNTPGGSNYGYTF
CDR3 DNA: TGTGCCAGCAGCAACACCCCAGGGGGCTCTAACTATGGCTACACCTTC

clone size: .
V gene: TRBV20-1
D gene: .
J gene: TRBJ1-2
CDR3 protein: CSAHRGSGGYTF
CDR3 DNA: TGCAGTGCCCACAGAGGGTCCGGTGGCTACACCTTC

clone size: .
V gene: TRBV7-3
D gene: .
J gene: TRBJ2-1
CDR3 protein: CASRLYEQFF
CDR3 DNA: TGTGCCAGCAGGTTGTATGAGCAGTTCTTC

clone size: few
V gene: TRBV20-1
D gene: TRBD2
J gene: TRBJ2-7
CDR3 protein: CSARGASGGSLYEQYF
CDR3 DNA: TGCAGTGCTAGGGGGGCAAGCGGGGGGTCATTGTACGAGCAGTACTTC

clone size: .
V gene: TRBV10-3
D gene: .
J gene: TRBJ1-1
CDR3 protein: CAISDAKQGTNTEAFF
CDR3 DNA: TGTGCCATCAGTGATGCGAAACAGGGAACGAACACTGAAGCTTTCTTT

clone size: .
V gene: TRBV2
D gene: .
J gene: TRBJ2-5
CDR3 protein: CASIVGAGGGETQYF
CDR3 DNA: TGTGCCAGCATCGTTGGGGCAGGTGGAGGGGAGACCCAGTACTTC

clone size: .
V gene: TRBV5-6
D gene: TRBD1
J gene: TRBJ1-6
CDR3 protein: CASSSDRVPYNSPLHF
CDR3 DNA: TGTGCCAGCAGCTCGGACAGGGTCCCCTATAATTCACCCCTCCACTTT

clone size: .
V gene: TRBV2
D gene: .
J gene: TRBJ1-1
CDR3 protein: CASIMRGMNTEAFF
CDR3 DNA: TGTGCCAGCATAATGAGGGGGATGAACACTGAAGCTTTCTTT

clone size: .
V gene: TRBV19
D gene: TRBD2
J gene: TRBJ2-7
CDR3 protein: CASRQGPGLAGGEQYF
CDR3 DNA: TGTGCCAGCAGACAGGGTCCTGGACTAGCGGGAGGCGAGCAGTACTTC

clone size: few
V gene: TRBV5-6
D gene: .
J gene: TRBJ1-2
CDR3 protein: CASSWGRGNSYGYTF
CDR3 DNA: TGTGCCAGCAGCTGGGGCAGGGGAAACAGCTATGGCTACACCTTC

clone size: .
V gene: TRBV7-8
D gene: TRBD1
J gene: TRBJ1-1
CDR3 protein: CASVRDRVTEAFF
CDR3 DNA: TGTGCCAGCGTCCGGGACAGGGTTACTGAAGCTTTCTTT

clone size: few
V gene: TRBV25-1
D gene: TRBD2
J gene: TRBJ2-1
CDR3 protein: CASSGGGTSLREQFF
CDR3 DNA: TGTGCCAGCAGTGGAGGTGGGACTAGCCTCCGCGAGCAGTTCTTC

clone size: many
V gene: TRBV6-5
D gene: .
J gene: TRBJ2-7
CDR3 protein: CASSYSLRGEQYF
CDR3 DNA: TGTGCCAGCAGTTACTCGCTCCGTGGCGAGCAGTACTTC

clone size: .
V gene: TRBV4-2
D gene: .
J gene: TRBJ2-5
CDR3 protein: CASSQDRALQETQYF
CDR3 DNA: TGTGCCAGCAGCCAAGATCGAGCCTTACAAGAGACCCAGTACTTC

clone size: few
V gene: TRBV24-1
D gene: TRBD1
J gene: TRBJ1-2
CDR3 protein: CATSDWDRNYGYTF
CDR3 DNA: TGTGCCACCAGTGACTGGGACAGAAACTATGGCTACACCTTC

clone size: .
V gene: TRBV10-3
D gene: .
J gene: TRBJ2-2
CDR3 protein: CASTPGTSTGELFF
CDR3 DNA: TGTGCCAGCACCCCCGGGACTTCCACCGGGGAGCTGTTTTTT

clone size: many
V gene: TRBV5-6
D gene: TRBD1
J gene: TRBJ2-5
CDR3 protein: CASSLIGQGVVETQYF
CDR3 DNA: TGTGCCAGCAGCTTGATCGGACAGGGAGTTGTGGAGACCCAGTACTTC

clone size: .
V gene: TRBV11-2
D gene: .
J gene: TRBJ1-2
CDR3 protein: CASSLVAGDYGYTF
CDR3 DNA: TGTGCCAGCAGCTTAGTGGCAGGGGACTATGGCTACACCTTC

clone size: .
V gene: TRBV19
D gene: TRBD1
J gene: TRBJ1-1
CDR3 protein: CASSPGQGNGNTEAFF
CDR3 DNA: TGTGCCAGTAGTCCAGGACAGGGTAATGGGAACACTGAAGCTTTCTTT

clone size: .
V gene: TRBV10-3
D gene: TRBD1
J gene: TRBJ1-5
CDR3 protein: CAIRDRDNQPQHF
CDR3 DNA: TGTGCCATCAGGGACAGGGATAATCAGCCCCAGCATTTT

clone size: .
V gene: TRBV6-4
D gene: TRBD1
J gene: TRBJ1-2
CDR3 protein: CASSESPWTGEGYTF
CDR3 DNA: TGCGCCAGCAGTGAGTCCCCCTGGACAGGGGAGGGCTACACCTTC

clone size: once
V gene: TRBV24-1
D gene: TRBD1
J gene: TRBJ1-2
CDR3 protein: CATSDRDRALGYTF
CDR3 DNA: TGTGCCACCAGTGATAGGGACAGGGCACTTGGCTACACCTTC

clone size: .
V gene: TRBV9
D gene: .
J gene: TRBJ2-3
CDR3 protein: CASSVGFTDTQYF
CDR3 DNA: TGTGCCAGCAGCGTGGGGTTCACAGATACGCAGTATTTT

clone size: .
V gene: TRBV7-9
D gene: .
J gene: TRBJ1-2
CDR3 protein: CASSSMGGVYGYTF
CDR3 DNA: TGTGCCAGCAGCTCCATGGGCGGGGTATATGGCTACACCTTC

clone size: .
V gene: TRBV4-3
D gene: .
J gene: TRBJ2-7
CDR3 protein: CASSQDSPAAYEQYF
CDR3 DNA: TGCGCCAGCAGCCAAGATTCCCCGGCCGCCTACGAGCAGTACTTC

clone size: .
V gene: TRBV7-9
D gene: .
J gene: TRBJ1-4
CDR3 protein: CASSLPPNEKLFF
CDR3 DNA: TGTGCCAGCAGCTTACCGCCCAATGAAAAACTGTTTTTT

clone size: .
V gene: TRBV2
D gene: .
J gene: TRBJ2-7
CDR3 protein: CASSEEWGEQYF
CDR3 DNA: TGTGCCAGCAGTGAAGAATGGGGCGAGCAGTACTTC

clone size: .
V gene: TRBV11-3
D gene: TRBD1
J gene: TRBJ2-7
CDR3 protein: CASSLSRDSYEQYF
CDR3 DNA: TGTGCCAGCAGCTTATCCAGGGACAGCTACGAGCAGTACTTC

clone size: .
V gene: TRBV6-2/TRBV6-3
D gene: .
J gene: TRBJ1-2
CDR3 protein: CATLRAYGYTF
CDR3 DNA: TGTGCCACCCTTAGAGCGTATGGCTACACCTTC

clone size: .
V gene: TRBV25-1
D gene: TRBD2
J gene: TRBJ2-1
CDR3 protein: CASSDSGMNNEQFF
CDR3 DNA: TGTGCCAGCAGTGACAGCGGGATGAACAATGAGCAGTTCTTC

clone size: many
V gene: TRBV27
D gene: TRBD1
J gene: TRBJ2-7
CDR3 protein: CASSLGQLSYEQYF
CDR3 DNA: TGTGCCAGCAGTTTGGGACAGCTCTCCTACGAGCAGTACTTC

clone size: few
V gene: TRBV9
D gene: .
J gene: TRBJ2-7
CDR3 protein: CASSVGLTSNYEQYF
CDR3 DNA: TGTGCCAGCAGCGTAGGACTGACATCCAACTACGAGCAGTACTTC

clone size: .
V gene: TRBV7-6
D gene: TRBD1
J gene: TRBJ2-1
CDR3 protein: CASSPRDSYNEQFF
CDR3 DNA: TGTGCCAGCAGCCCCCGGGACAGCTACAATGAGCAGTTCTTC

clone size: .
V gene: TRBV12-3/TRBV12-4
D gene: .
J gene: TRBJ2-7
CDR3 protein: CASSFIFRSRFSYEQYF
CDR3 DNA: TGTGCCAGCAGTTTCATATTTAGATCGAGGTTCTCCTACGAGCAGTACTTC

clone size: few
V gene: TRBV19
D gene: .
J gene: TRBJ2-7
CDR3 protein: CASSVGSAAYEQYF
CDR3 DNA: TGTGCCAGTAGTGTAGGTTCAGCCGCCTACGAGCAGTACTTC

clone size: few
V gene: TRBV2
D gene: TRBD2
J gene: TRBJ2-7
CDR3 protein: CASEAGGTYEQYF
CDR3 DNA: TGTGCCAGCGAGGCGGGGGGGACCTACGAGCAGTACTTC

clone size: few
V gene: TRBV7-9
D gene: .
J gene: TRBJ2-2
CDR3 protein: CASSDLRGTRNTGELFF
CDR3 DNA: TGTGCCAGCAGCGATCTCCGCGGCACGAGGAACACCGGGGAGCTGTTTTTT

clone size: .
V gene: TRBV20-1
D gene: .
J gene: TRBJ1-1
CDR3 protein: CSASPSSLNTEAFF
CDR3 DNA: TGCAGTGCTTCTCCGTCATCCCTGAACACTGAAGCTTTCTTT

clone size: few
V gene: TRBV24-1
D gene: .
J gene: TRBJ2-2
CDR3 protein: CATSDHLRGGRELFF
CDR3 DNA: TGTGCCACCAGTGACCACCTCAGGGGCGGGCGGGAGCTGTTTTTT

clone size: few
V gene: TRBV5-1
D gene: .
J gene: TRBJ2-7
CDR3 protein: CASSWGSGYEQYF
CDR3 DNA: TGCGCCAGCAGCTGGGGCTCGGGCTACGAGCAGTACTTC

clone size: .
V gene: TRBV10-3
D gene: .
J gene: TRBJ1-2
CDR3 protein: CAISEGGWGYGYTF
CDR3 DNA: TGTGCCATCAGCGAGGGGGGCTGGGGCTATGGCTACACCTTC